These T cell receptor beta chains were read from a single sample in a study of T-cell memory formation after mild COVID-19. From the 5' RACE reads, TCRdb called clonotypes with MiXCR, one entry per CDR3 protein. Found here are a few hundred thousand distinct CDR3 sequences, 25% to 30% of them singletons; the top ten hold roughly 14%. Sequencing was done on a sample of PBMCs or a T cell subset sorted from them (not recorded which). The receptors shown here come from an adult woman who had mild COVID-19 (a few samples of this study predate the infection). Cell type and time point are not known. CDR3s include the opening cysteine and the closing phenylalanine or tryptophan. The D gene is left open where the match is weak. Clone size, where shown, is once, few, many, or a class for clones that have expanded.

size	V	J	D	DNA	CDR3
-	TRBV24-1	TRBJ1-2	TRBD1	TGTGCCACCAGCTCGCAGGGGGACTATGGCTACACCTTC	CATSSQGDYGYTF
few	TRBV6-2/TRBV6-3	TRBJ2-2	-	TGTGCCAGCAGTTACTCCGGAACCGGGGAGCTGTTTTTT	CASSYSGTGELFF
-	TRBV7-9	TRBJ2-1	-	TGTGCCCCGGCGGGACTCAACTACAATGAGCAGTTCTTC	CAPAGLNYNEQFF
-	TRBV5-1	TRBJ2-5	-	TGCGCCAGCAGCAGCGGACAGTTTAGGGAAGAGACCCAGTACTTC	CASSSGQFREETQYF
few	TRBV7-2	TRBJ1-6	-	TGTGCCAGCAGCTTAGTCAGGGTGAATTCACCCCTCCACTTT	CASSLVRVNSPLHF
-	TRBV11-2	TRBJ2-2	TRBD1	TGTGCCAGCAGCCACGGGACAGGGCGAACCGGGGAGCTGTTTTTT	CASSHGTGRTGELFF
-	TRBV7-8	TRBJ1-1	-	TGTGCCAGCAGCTCCCCGGGACCCACTGAGGGGACTGAAGCTTTCTTT	CASSSPGPTEGTEAFF
few	TRBV20-1	TRBJ2-5	-	TGCAGTGCTAGCTTTGGCAGCCAAGAGACCCAGTACTTC	CSASFGSQETQYF
-	TRBV10-3	TRBJ2-7	-	TGTGCCATCAGTCCGAGGGACGAGCAGTACTTC	CAISPRDEQYF
many	TRBV12-3/TRBV12-4	TRBJ2-2	-	TGTGCCAGCAGTTTAAGCCAGGGGTACACCGGGGAGCTGTTTTTT	CASSLSQGYTGELFF
-	TRBV24-1	TRBJ1-2	-	TGTGCCACCAGTGAGGAACAGGGACGTGGCTACACCTTC	CATSEEQGRGYTF
few	TRBV5-1	TRBJ1-4	TRBD1	TGCGCCAGCAGTATGTGGACAGGGCCTGCGGGTAATGAAAAACTGTTTTTT	CASSMWTGPAGNEKLFF
once	TRBV11-2	TRBJ2-3	TRBD1	TGTGCCAGCAGCGAAGGAAGGACAGGGAAGGTCACAGATACGCAGTATTTT	CASSEGRTGKVTDTQYF
many	TRBV5-1	TRBJ1-2	-	TGCGCCAGCAGCTTGAGTGGGACCAACGATGGCTACACCTTC	CASSLSGTNDGYTF
-	TRBV6-5	TRBJ2-7	TRBD2	TGTGCCAGCAAAGAAGCGGGGGGGCCACCCTACGAGCAGTACTTC	CASKEAGGPPYEQYF
few	TRBV7-9	TRBJ2-7	-	TGTGCCAGCAGCTTAGAGACCTGGTCCGAGCAGTACTTC	CASSLETWSEQYF
-	TRBV6-1	TRBJ1-1	TRBD1	TGTGCCAGCATCCGTAGGGGGCAAGGATCCGTGGACACTGAAGCTTTCTTT	CASIRRGQGSVDTEAFF
-	TRBV7-3	TRBJ2-1	TRBD2	TGTGCCAGCAGCTCCACGACTAGCGGGGGAGGGGGTGAGCAGTTCTTC	CASSSTTSGGGGEQFF
-	TRBV30	TRBJ2-5	-	TGTGCCTGGGCCAGGACATGGACTATGGAGACCCAGTACTTC	CAWARTWTMETQYF
once	TRBV7-2	TRBJ2-7	TRBD1	TGTGCCAGCAGCTTTTTCTCGACAGGGACCTACGAGCAGTACTTC	CASSFFSTGTYEQYF
many	TRBV7-9	TRBJ1-1	TRBD1	TGTGCCAGCAGCACACAGGGACAGGGGGCTGAAGCTTTCTTT	CASSTQGQGAEAFF
few	TRBV19	TRBJ2-4	-	TGTGCCAGTAGTACCACAGAGGGAGACATTCAGTACTTC	CASSTTEGDIQYF
few	TRBV30	TRBJ1-2	TRBD1	TGTGCCTGGAGCGCTACAGGGGCTGACGGCTACACCTTC	CAWSATGADGYTF
few	TRBV7-3	TRBJ2-2	-	TGTGCCAGCAGCTTAACGGGACGGTCGAACACCGGGGAGCTGTTTTTT	CASSLTGRSNTGELFF
few	TRBV7-6	TRBJ2-7	-	TGTGCCAGCAGCGATGGGGACTCCTACGAGCAGTACTTC	CASSDGDSYEQYF
-	TRBV3-1	TRBJ2-7	-	TGTGCCAGCAGCCAAGGAGGGAGCTCCCGTGAGCAGTACTTC	CASSQGGSSREQYF
-	TRBV18	TRBJ2-2	-	TGTGCCAGCTCACCAGGCCGGGGGCGCGGCACCGGGGAGCTGTTTTTT	CASSPGRGRGTGELFF
-	TRBV9	TRBJ2-5	TRBD1	TGTGCCAGCAGCCGACAGGGGGCCGCGGAGACCCAGTACTTC	CASSRQGAAETQYF
few	TRBV7-2	TRBJ2-3	TRBD2	TGTGCCAGCAGCATGTCCGGGACTAGCAGATACACAGATACGCAGTATTTT	CASSMSGTSRYTDTQYF
once	TRBV27	TRBJ2-6	-	TGTGCCAGCAGTTTATTTTCTGGGGCCAACGTCCTGACTTTC	CASSLFSGANVLTF
few	TRBV6-5	TRBJ2-5	TRBD2	TGTGCCAGCAGTTACTCCCCGGGACTAGCGGGAGCTGAGACCCAGTACTTC	CASSYSPGLAGAETQYF
few	TRBV6-6	TRBJ2-7	-	TGTGCCAGCAGTTACTCCCAAGGGGGGGGAAGCTCCTACGAGCAGTACTTC	CASSYSQGGGSSYEQYF
few	TRBV7-8	TRBJ1-4	-	TGTGCCAGCAGCATAATGAAAGGTTCGGCACTGGAAAAATTGTTTTTT	CASSIMKGSALEKLFF
few	TRBV20-1	TRBJ1-1	-	TGCAGTGCCCGCCAGGCGGGGTCCGGTTTCACTGAAGCTTTCTTT	CSARQAGSGFTEAFF
-	TRBV10-3	TRBJ2-7	TRBD2	TGTGCCATCAGTACTAGCGGGAGGTCCTACGAGCAGTACTTC	CAISTSGRSYEQYF
-	TRBV7-3	TRBJ2-7	-	TGTGCCAGCAGTTCCGACGGGGCCATAGGTGAGCAGTACTTC	CASSSDGAIGEQYF
-	TRBV4-3	TRBJ2-4	-	TGCGCCAGCAGCCAAGATTCAGACCATGACAACATTCAGTACTTC	CASSQDSDHDNIQYF
-	TRBV29-1	TRBJ2-2	-	TGCAGCGTTGATGTGGGTCGGCCCGGGGAGCTGTTTTTT	CSVDVGRPGELFF
many	TRBV5-1	TRBJ2-3	TRBD1	TGCGCCAGCAGCCCCGGACAGGGTGGTACCACAGATACGCAGTATTTT	CASSPGQGGTTDTQYF
few	TRBV4-1	TRBJ1-5	-	TGCGCCAGCAGCCAAGATTCGGGCCGCGGTAGCCAGCCCCAGCATTTT	CASSQDSGRGSQPQHF
-	TRBV27	TRBJ2-1	TRBD1	TGTGCCAGCAGTAGAAGACAGGGGGCACTTTACAATGAGCAGTTCTTC	CASSRRQGALYNEQFF
few	TRBV5-5	TRBJ2-4	-	TGTGCCAGCAGCTCAGTGACAGCAGCCAAAAACATTCAGTACTTC	CASSSVTAAKNIQYF
few	TRBV7-9	TRBJ2-1	TRBD2	TGTGCCAGCAGCCCACTAGCGGGAGATGAGCAGTTCTTC	CASSPLAGDEQFF
few	TRBV20-1	TRBJ1-3	TRBD1	TGCAGTGCTAGAGCGTCGAACAGGGGATCCGGAAACACCATATATTTT	CSARASNRGSGNTIYF
-	TRBV7-2	TRBJ2-3	TRBD2	TGTGCCAGCAGGGTCGGGGAGGGCCATTCAGATACGCAGTATTTT	CASRVGEGHSDTQYF
many	TRBV5-1	TRBJ2-3	TRBD1	TGCGCCAGCAGTTTACGGGACAGCCGCACAGATACGCAGTATTTT	CASSLRDSRTDTQYF
-	TRBV12-3/TRBV12-4	TRBJ1-3	TRBD1	TGTGCCAGCAGTTGGACAGGGGGCTTTGGAAACACCATATATTTT	CASSWTGGFGNTIYF
few	TRBV12-3/TRBV12-4	TRBJ2-2	TRBD2	TGTGCCAGCAGCCCCTCCTTGGGGAGGGCCCGGGAGGGGGAGCTGTTTTTT	CASSPSLGRAREGELFF
-	TRBV5-8	TRBJ2-3	-	TGTGCCAGCAGCTCCTGGCCCACAGATACGCAGTATTTT	CASSSWPTDTQYF